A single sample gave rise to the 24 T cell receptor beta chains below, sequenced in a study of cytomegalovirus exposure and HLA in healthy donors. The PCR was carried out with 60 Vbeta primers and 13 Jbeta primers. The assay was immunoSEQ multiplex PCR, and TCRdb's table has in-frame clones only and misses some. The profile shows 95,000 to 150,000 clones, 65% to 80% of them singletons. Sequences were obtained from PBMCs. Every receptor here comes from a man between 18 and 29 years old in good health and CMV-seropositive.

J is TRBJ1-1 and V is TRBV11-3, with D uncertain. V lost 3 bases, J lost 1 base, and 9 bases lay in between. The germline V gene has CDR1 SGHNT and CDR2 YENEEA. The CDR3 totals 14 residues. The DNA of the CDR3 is TGTGCCAGCAGCTTGGGCGCATCGAACACTGAAGCTTTCTTT. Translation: CASSLGASNTEAFF.

The CDR3 spells CASSLRQGAAYEQYF. As DNA, the CDR3 is TGCGCCAGCAGCTTGAGACAGGGGGCAGCCTACGAGCAGTACTTC. This chain connects TRBV5-1 to TRBJ2-7; TRBD1 matches at 10 bases. J gave up 2 bases and V 1 base, and 3 bases lay outside the gene matches. The CDR3 is 15 amino acids. Germline V gives CDR1 SGHRS, CDR2 YFSETQ.

In DNA form, the CDR3 reads TGTGCCAGCAGTTCCCCAGGGAAGGGTCAGCCCCAGCATTTT. It encodes CASSSPGKGQPQHF. The chain couples TRBV28 to TRBJ1-5; maybe TRBD1 (5 bases). The V and J ends lost 4 bases and 6 bases respectively, with 13 bases between them. Germline V lookup: CDR1 MDHEN, CDR2 SYDVKM. CDR3 length: 14 residues.

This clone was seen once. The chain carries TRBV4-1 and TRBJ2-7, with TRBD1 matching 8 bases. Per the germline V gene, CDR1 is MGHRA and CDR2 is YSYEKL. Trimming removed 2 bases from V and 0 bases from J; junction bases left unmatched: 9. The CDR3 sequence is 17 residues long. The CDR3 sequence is CASSQHFGTGSSYEQYF. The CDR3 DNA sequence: TGCGCCAGCAGCCAACACTTTGGGACAGGCAGCTCCTACGAGCAGTACTTC.

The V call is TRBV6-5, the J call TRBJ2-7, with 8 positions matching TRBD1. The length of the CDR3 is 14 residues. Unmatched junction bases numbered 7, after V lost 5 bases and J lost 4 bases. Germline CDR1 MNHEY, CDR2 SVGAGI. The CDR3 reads CASSNYRGAYEQYF. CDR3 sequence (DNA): TGTGCCAGCAGTAACTACAGGGGGGCATACGAGCAGTACTTC.

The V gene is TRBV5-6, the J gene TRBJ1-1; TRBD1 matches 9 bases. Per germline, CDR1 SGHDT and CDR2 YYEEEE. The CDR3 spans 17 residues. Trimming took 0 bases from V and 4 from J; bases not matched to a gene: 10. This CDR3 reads CASSLAFGQGRRTEAFF. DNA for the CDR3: TGTGCCAGCAGCTTGGCCTTTGGACAGGGGCGTCGCACTGAAGCTTTCTTT.

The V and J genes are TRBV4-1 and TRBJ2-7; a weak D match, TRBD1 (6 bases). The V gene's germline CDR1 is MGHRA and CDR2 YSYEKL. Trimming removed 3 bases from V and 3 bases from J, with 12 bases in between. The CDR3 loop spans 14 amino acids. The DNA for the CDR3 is TGCGCCAGCAGCCAGATCCGACAGGACTACGAGCAGTACTTC. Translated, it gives CASSQIRQDYEQYF.

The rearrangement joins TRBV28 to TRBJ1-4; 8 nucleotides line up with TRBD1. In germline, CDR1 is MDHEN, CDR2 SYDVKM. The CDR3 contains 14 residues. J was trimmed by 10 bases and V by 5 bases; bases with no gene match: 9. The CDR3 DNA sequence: TGTGCCAGCAGTGCTCGGACAGGGAGGGTAAAACTGTTTTTT. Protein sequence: CASSARTGRVKLFF.

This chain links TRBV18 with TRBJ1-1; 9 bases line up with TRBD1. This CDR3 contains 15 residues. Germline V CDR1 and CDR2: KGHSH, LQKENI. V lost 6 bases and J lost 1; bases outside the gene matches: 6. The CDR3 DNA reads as TGTGCCAGCTCGCTTACAGGGGGCTCGAACACTGAAGCTTTCTTT. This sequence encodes CASSLTGGSNTEAFF.

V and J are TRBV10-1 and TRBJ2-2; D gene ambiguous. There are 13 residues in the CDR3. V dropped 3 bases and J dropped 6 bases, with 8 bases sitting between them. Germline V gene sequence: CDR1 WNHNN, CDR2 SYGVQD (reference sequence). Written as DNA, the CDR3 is TGCGCCAGCAGTGATCGGCGGTCCGGGGAGCTGTTTTTT. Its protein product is CASSDRRSGELFF.

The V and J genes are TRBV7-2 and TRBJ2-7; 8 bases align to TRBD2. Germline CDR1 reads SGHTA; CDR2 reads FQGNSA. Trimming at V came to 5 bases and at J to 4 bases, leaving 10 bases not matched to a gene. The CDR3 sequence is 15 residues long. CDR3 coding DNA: TGTGCCAGCAGCACATTCGGGGGGGGTGGTTACGAGCAGTACTTC. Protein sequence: CASSTFGGGGYEQYF.

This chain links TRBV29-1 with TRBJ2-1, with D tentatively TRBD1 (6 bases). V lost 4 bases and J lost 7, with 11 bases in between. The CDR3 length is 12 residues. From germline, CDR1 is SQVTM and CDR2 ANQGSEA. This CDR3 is CSVVPGDNEQFF. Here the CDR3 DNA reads TGCAGCGTTGTCCCAGGGGATAATGAGCAGTTCTTC.

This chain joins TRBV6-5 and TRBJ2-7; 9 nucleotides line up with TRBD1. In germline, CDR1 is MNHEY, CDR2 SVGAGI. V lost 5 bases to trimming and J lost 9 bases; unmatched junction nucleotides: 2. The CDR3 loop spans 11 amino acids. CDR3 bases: TGTGCCAGCAGTCCGGGACAGGGGCAGTACTTC. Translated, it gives CASSPGQGQYF.

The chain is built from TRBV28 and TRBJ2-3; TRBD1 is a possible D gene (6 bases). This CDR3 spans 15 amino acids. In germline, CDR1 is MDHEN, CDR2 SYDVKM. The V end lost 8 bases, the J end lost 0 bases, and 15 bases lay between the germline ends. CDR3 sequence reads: CASGGRTTSTDTQYF. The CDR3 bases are TGTGCCAGCGGGGGCCGTACCACTAGCACAGATACGCAGTATTTT.

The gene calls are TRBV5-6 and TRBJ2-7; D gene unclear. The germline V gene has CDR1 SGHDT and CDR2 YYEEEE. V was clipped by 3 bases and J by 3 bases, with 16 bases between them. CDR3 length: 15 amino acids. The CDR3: CASSWYSGPDYEQYF. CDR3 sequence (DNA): TGTGCCAGCAGCTGGTATAGTGGGCCAGACTACGAGCAGTACTTC. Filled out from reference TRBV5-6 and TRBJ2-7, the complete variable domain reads DAGVTQSPTHLIKTRGQQVTLRCSPKSGHDTVSWYQQALGQGPQFIFQYYEEEERQRGNFPDRFSGHQFPNYSSELNVNALLLGDSALYLCASSWYSGPDYEQYFGPGTRLTVT.

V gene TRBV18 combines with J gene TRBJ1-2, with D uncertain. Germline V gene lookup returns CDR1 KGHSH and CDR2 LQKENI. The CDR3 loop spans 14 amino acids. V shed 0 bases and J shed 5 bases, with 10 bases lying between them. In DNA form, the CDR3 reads TGTGCCAGCTCACCACCGCACCTACCTTATGGCTACACCTTC. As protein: CASSPPHLPYGYTF.

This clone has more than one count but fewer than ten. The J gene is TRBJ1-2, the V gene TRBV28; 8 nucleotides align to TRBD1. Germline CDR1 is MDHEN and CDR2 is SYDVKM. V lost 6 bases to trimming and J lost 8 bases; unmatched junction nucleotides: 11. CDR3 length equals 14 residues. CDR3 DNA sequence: TGTGCCAGCAGCCGCCGGCCGGACAGGGACGGCTACACCTTC. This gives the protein CASSRRPDRDGYTF.

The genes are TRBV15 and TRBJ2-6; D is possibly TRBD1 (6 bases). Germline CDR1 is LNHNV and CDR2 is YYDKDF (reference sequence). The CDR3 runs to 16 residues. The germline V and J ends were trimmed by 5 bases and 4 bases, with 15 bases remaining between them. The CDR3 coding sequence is TGTGCCACCAGCGGGACAAGATCGTCCGGGGCCAACGTCCTGACTTTC. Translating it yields CATSGTRSSGANVLTF. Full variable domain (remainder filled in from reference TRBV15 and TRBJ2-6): DAMVIQNPRYQVTQFGKPVTLSCSQTLNHNVMYWYQQKSSQAPKLLFHYYDKDFNNEADTPDNFQSRRPNTSFCFLDIRSPGLGDTAMYLCATSGTRSSGANVLTFGAGSRLTVL.

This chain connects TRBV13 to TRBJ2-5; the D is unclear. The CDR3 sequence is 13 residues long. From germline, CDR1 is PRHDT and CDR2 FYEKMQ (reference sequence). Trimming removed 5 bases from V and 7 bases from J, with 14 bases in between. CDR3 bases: TGTGCCAGCAGCCCGGGTTACCGCGGGACCCAGTACTTC. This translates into CASSPGYRGTQYF.

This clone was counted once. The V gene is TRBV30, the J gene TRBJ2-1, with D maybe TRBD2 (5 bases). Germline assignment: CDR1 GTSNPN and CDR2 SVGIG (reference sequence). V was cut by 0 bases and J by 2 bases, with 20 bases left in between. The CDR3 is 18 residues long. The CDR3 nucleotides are TGTGCCTGGAGTGTACAGCGCAGCCACTCGGGGACCTACAATGAGCAGTTCTTC. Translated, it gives CAWSVQRSHSGTYNEQFF.

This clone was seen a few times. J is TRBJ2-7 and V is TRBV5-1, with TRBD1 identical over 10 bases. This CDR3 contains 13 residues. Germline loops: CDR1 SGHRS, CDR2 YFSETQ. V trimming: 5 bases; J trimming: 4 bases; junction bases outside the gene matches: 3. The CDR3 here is CASRRDRGYEQYF. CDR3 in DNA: TGCGCCAGCAGGCGGGACAGGGGTTACGAGCAGTACTTC.

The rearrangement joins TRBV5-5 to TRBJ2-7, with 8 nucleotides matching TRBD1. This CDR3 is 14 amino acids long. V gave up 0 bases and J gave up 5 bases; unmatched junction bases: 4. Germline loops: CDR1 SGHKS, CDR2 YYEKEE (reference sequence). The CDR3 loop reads CASSLGTGMDEQYF. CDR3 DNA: TGTGCCAGCAGCTTGGGGACAGGGATGGACGAGCAGTACTTC.

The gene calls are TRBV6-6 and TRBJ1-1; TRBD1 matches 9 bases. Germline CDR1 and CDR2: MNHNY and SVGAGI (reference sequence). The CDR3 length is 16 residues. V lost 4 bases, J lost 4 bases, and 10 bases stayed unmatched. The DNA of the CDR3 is TGTGCCAGCAGTTCCCCGGGACAGGGATGGGTCACTGAAGCTTTCTTT. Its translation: CASSSPGQGWVTEAFF.

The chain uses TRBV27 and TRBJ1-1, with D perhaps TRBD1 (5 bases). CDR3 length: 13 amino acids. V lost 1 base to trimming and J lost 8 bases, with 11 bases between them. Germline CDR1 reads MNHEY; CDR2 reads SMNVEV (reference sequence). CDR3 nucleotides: TGTGCCAGCAGTTTATTGGCAGGGCCAGAAGCTTTCTTT. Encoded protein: CASSLLAGPEAFF.